The 11 T cell receptor beta chains listed next were all sequenced from one sample in a study of blood T cell repertoires in COVID-19. The repertoire was sequenced with immunoSEQ multiplex PCR; TCRdb's copy has only in-frame clones and lacks some. The table shows 30,000 to 40,000 clones, with more than 85% occurring only once. Source material: peripheral blood. Source of these receptors: a human donor in a cohort sampled during active COVID-19.

The rearrangement uses TRBV3-1 (or the pseudogene TRBV3-2) and TRBJ2-3, with a possible D match to TRBD1 (6 bases). Germline V CDR1 and CDR2: LGHDT, YNNKEL (reference sequence). CDR3 length: 15 amino acids. The ends were cut back, 2 bases at V and 2 bases at J, with 11 bases in the middle. CDR3 nucleotides: TGTGCCAGCAGCCAACAGCAGGGGTACACAGATACGCAGTATTTT. It is translated as CASSQQQGYTDTQYF.

The J gene is TRBJ2-3, the V gene TRBV7-2, with 10 nucleotides matching TRBD1. From germline, CDR1 is SGHTA and CDR2 FQGNSA. V was clipped by 4 bases and J by 2 bases; unmatched bases: 12. This CDR3 comprises 18 residues. For the CDR3, the DNA is TGTGCCAGCAGCTCCGTAAGCTTCGGGACAGGGGCCACAGATACGCAGTATTTT. It is translated as CASSSVSFGTGATDTQYF.

This clone showed up just a few times. This sequence joins TRBV4-2 and TRBJ2-1; D perhaps matches TRBD2 (5 bases). The CDR3 is 16 residues long. Per the germline V gene, CDR1 is LGHNA and CDR2 is YNFKEQ. V lost 0 bases, J lost 4 bases, and 13 bases lay in between. CDR3 amino acids: CASSQDLERTYNEQFF. CDR3 sequence (DNA): TGTGCCAGCAGCCAAGATCTTGAGCGGACGTACAATGAGCAGTTCTTC.

The rearrangement joins TRBV24-1 to TRBJ1-5; D is ambiguous. The CDR3 consists of 15 residues. The V end lost 7 bases, the J end lost 6 bases, and 18 bases lay between the germline ends. Germline loops: CDR1 KGHDR, CDR2 SFDVKD. CDR3: CATSGVNSRGQPQHF. The CDR3 nucleotides are TGTGCCACCAGCGGCGTGAATTCGAGAGGTCAGCCCCAGCATTTT.

The gene calls are TRBV15 and TRBJ1-4; no definite D call. The CDR3 is made up of 14 amino acids. The germline V and J ends were trimmed by 1 base and 8 bases, with 11 bases remaining between them. Germline CDR1 reads LNHNV; CDR2 reads YYDKDF (reference sequence). DNA for the CDR3: TGTGCCACCAGCAGAGTTGAGGGAGTCGAAAAACTGTTTTTT. Translating gives CATSRVEGVEKLFF. The entire variable domain, with the rest obtained from reference TRBV15 and TRBJ1-4, is as follows: DAMVIQNPRYQVTQFGKPVTLSCSQTLNHNVMYWYQQKSSQAPKLLFHYYDKDFNNEADTPDNFQSRRPNTSFCFLDIRSPGLGDTAMYLCATSRVEGVEKLFFGSGTQLSVL.

The chain is built from TRBV18 and TRBJ2-5; unclear D gene. V gave up 6 bases and J gave up 1 base, with 12 bases separating them. The CDR3 is 14 residues long. CDR1 and CDR2 from the germline V gene are KGHSH and LQKENI. The CDR3 nucleotides are TGTGCCAGCTCCCAAAACGCGATCCAAGAGACCCAGTACTTC. This sequence encodes CASSQNAIQETQYF.

The gene calls are TRBV6-2 or TRBV6-3 and TRBJ2-1; 9 nucleotides align to TRBD2. The length of the CDR3 is 15 residues. CDR1 and CDR2 from the germline V gene are MNHEY and SVGEGT. The J segment lost 5 bases and the V segment lost 8 bases, leaving 10 bases of the junction unmatched. The chain's CDR3 is CASRRMAGGDNEQFF. The CDR3 DNA reads as TGTGCCAGCCGCCGAATGGCGGGAGGGGACAATGAGCAGTTCTTC.

The chain combines TRBV27 with TRBJ2-7, with D hard to call. The CDR3 length is 15 residues. V was shortened by 7 bases and J by 0 bases, with 16 bases between the two germline ends. Germline V CDR1 and CDR2: MNHEY, SMNVEV (reference sequence). CDR3 region: CASIERLQGSYEQYF. In DNA form, the CDR3 reads TGTGCCAGCATAGAGAGACTTCAAGGCTCCTACGAGCAGTACTTC.

V usage is TRBV28 and J usage is TRBJ1-2, with a possible D match to TRBD1 (5 bases). Per the germline V gene, CDR1 is MDHEN and CDR2 is SYDVKM. The CDR3 is 11 amino acids. CDR3 residues: CATDQYYGYTF. In DNA form, the CDR3 reads TGTGCGACAGATCAATACTATGGCTACACCTTC.

This clone was recorded once. The V call is TRBV6-1, the J call TRBJ1-2; weak D call: TRBD1 (5 bases). The V end was cut by 2 bases, the J end by 5 bases, with 18 bases between. CDR1 and CDR2 from the germline V gene are MNHNS and SASEGT. This CDR3 region has 16 residues. CDR3 sequence: CASSEPGRGTHYGYTF. The CDR3 DNA is TGTGCCAGCAGTGAACCAGGGAGGGGTACTCATTATGGCTACACCTTC.

The chain employs TRBV5-1 and TRBJ2-7, with TRBD2 as a possible D gene (6 bases). With 0 bases removed from V and 7 bases from J, the gap between germline ends came to 11 bases. CDR1 and CDR2 from the germline V gene are SGHRS and YFSETQ. The length of the CDR3 is 13 residues. CDR3 nucleotide sequence: TGCGCCAGCAGCTTGGCTAGCGAGGGTGAGCAGTACTTC. It encodes CASSLASEGEQYF.